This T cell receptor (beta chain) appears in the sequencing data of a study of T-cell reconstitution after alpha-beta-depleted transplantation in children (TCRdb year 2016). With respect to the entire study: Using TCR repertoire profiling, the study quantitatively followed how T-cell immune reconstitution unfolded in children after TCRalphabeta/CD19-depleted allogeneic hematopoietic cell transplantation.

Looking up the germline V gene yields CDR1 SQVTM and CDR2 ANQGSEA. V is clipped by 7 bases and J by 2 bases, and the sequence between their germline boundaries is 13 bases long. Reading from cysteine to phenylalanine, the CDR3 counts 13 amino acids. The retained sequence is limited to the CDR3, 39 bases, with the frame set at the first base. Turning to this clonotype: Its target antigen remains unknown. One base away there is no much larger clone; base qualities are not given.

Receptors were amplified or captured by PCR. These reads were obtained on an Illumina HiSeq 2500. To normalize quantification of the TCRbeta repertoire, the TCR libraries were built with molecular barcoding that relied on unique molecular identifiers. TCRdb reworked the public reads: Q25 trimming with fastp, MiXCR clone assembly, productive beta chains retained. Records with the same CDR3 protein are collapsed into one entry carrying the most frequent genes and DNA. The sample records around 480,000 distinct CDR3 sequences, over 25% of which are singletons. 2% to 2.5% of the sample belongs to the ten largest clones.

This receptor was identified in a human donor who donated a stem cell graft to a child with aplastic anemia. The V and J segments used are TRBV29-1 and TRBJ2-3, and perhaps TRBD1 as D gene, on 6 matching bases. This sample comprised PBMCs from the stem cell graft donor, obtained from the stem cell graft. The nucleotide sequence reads TGCAGCGCCGAAGGGGGTTTCACAGATACGCAGTATTTT. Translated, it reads CSAEGGFTDTQYF.